The rows below give T cell receptor beta chains drawn from one sample of a study of response to subunit inactivated influenza vaccine. One entry per CDR3 protein, called by TCRdb with MiXCR from the RT-PCR reads. This sample has roughly 150,000 distinct CDR3 sequences, with 11% found just once. Here the sequenced sample was non-naive T cells sorted from PBMCs, taken roughly 6 weeks after vaccination. These receptors were obtained from a man between 50 and 59 years old who received an inactivated influenza vaccine. CDR3s leave out the opening cysteine and the closing phenylalanine or tryptophan. D genes are given only for firm matches.

j_gene | d_gene | v_gene | CDR3aa
TRBJ2-1 | NA | TRBV20-1 | SARVKGLALYNEQF
TRBJ1-4 | NA | TRBV16 | ASSQSGYEKLF
TRBJ2-7 | NA | TRBV7-9 | ASSTRVGSSYEQY
TRBJ2-7 | TRBD2 | TRBV27 | ASSLLAPNREGYEQY
TRBJ2-7 | NA | TRBV20-1 | SARGFDEQY
TRBJ2-7 | TRBD2 | TRBV5-6 | ASSYPGGTSEQY
TRBJ2-7 | NA | TRBV4-3 | ASSQGTPGETYEQY
TRBJ2-3 | TRBD1 | TRBV12-3/TRBV12-4 | ASSFGQGADTQY
TRBJ2-1 | TRBD2 | TRBV7-9 | SSSVASGRRGEQF
TRBJ2-7 | TRBD1 | TRBV5-1 | ASRYGQAYEQY
TRBJ1-5 | NA | TRBV6-2/TRBV6-3 | ASGDPGQQYRPQH
TRBJ2-1 | TRBD2 | TRBV29-1 | SVRRAGGRNEQF
TRBJ2-1 | NA | TRBV28 | ASSFVERYSVNEQF
TRBJ1-2 | NA | TRBV7-8 | ASSLGAGGLGGYT
TRBJ2-5 | NA | TRBV4-3 | ASSPTRGETQY
TRBJ1-2 | NA | TRBV12-3/TRBV12-4 | ASSLYSNYGYT
TRBJ2-1 | NA | TRBV28 | ASSLGVTYNEQF
TRBJ2-1 | NA | TRBV4-3 | ASSQERANEQF
TRBJ2-3 | NA | TRBV20-1 | SATREASTDTQY
TRBJ1-1 | NA | TRBV5-1 | ASRRQGSVNTEAF
TRBJ2-7 | NA | TRBV7-2 | ASSLPSQYYEQY
TRBJ2-1 | NA | TRBV7-2 | ASRPRTDAAEYNEQF
TRBJ2-5 | NA | TRBV5-1 | ASSLSSLRETQY
TRBJ1-5 | NA | TRBV6-2/TRBV6-3 | ASRLEVPGQPQH
TRBJ2-7 | NA | TRBV7-9 | ASSFIGQTSYEQY
TRBJ2-2 | TRBD1 | TRBV15 | ATSRVRQGVYTGELF
TRBJ2-1 | TRBD2 | TRBV2 | ASSLAGLAVHNEQF